Given below is one T cell receptor (beta chain) in context. The data belong to a study of CD8 T cells in Susac syndrome. CDR3 length: 16 amino acids. Trimming took off 1 base at V and 1 base at J, with 11 bases between the two ends. Germline CDR1 and CDR2: LGHNA and YSLEER. The RNA input was roughly 0.45 to 1 ug, and it was reverse transcribed with random hexamers. TCRdb re-called the immunoSEQ multiplex PCR reads with MiXCR, one entry per CDR3 protein. The sample shows 150,000 to 180,000 distinct CDR3 sequences, about 94% of them seen only once. Sample: CD8+ T cells from PBMCs. The TCR originated in a human donor with multiple sclerosis. The chain carries TRBV4-3 and TRBJ2-4; D is perhaps TRBD1 (6 bases). DNA for the CDR3: TGCGCCAGCAGCCAAGGTCACAGGGTTGCCAAAAACATTCAGTACTTC. Amino acids: CASSQGHRVAKNIQYF.